These 15 T cell receptor beta chains originate from one sample sequenced in a study of read filtering for tumor transcriptome and immune sequencing (dated by TCRdb to 2020 to 2021). TCRdb shows the sequencer as Illumina HiSeq 4000. TCR libraries were constructed from 300 to 400 ng RNA using the Immunoverse kit, and molecular barcoded adaptors covering alpha/delta and beta/gamma chains were employed. Using fastp trimming at Q25 and MiXCR clonotype assembly, TCRdb reanalyzed the public sequencing data and kept in-frame beta chains. When rows share a CDR3 protein, they turn into one entry using the most common DNA and genes. Recorded for this sample are about 38,000 distinct CDR3 sequences; roughly an eighth of them occurred a single time. The leading ten clones occupy 25% to 30% of the sample. Source material: a population of CD138-negative cells sorted from bone marrow. The sample's cell subset or site, from its label and the paper: bone marrow mononuclear cells depleted of CD138+ plasma/myeloma cells by negative magnetic selection. The receptors here all came from a donor over 35 with multiple myeloma.

The gene calls are TRBV2 and TRBJ2-2; unclear D gene. The CDR3 runs 11 residues. Germline V gene lookup returns CDR1 SNHLY and CDR2 FYNNEI. V was trimmed by 7 bases and J by 4 bases, leaving 4 bases between them. CDR3 coding DNA: TGTGCCAGCAAGGTCACCGGGGAGCTGTTTTTT. Its translation is CASKVTGELFF.

This clonotype was seen ten or more times. Because it lacks the conserved phenylalanine or tryptophan at the end, this CDR3 is likely a read error. The chain is built from TRBV20-1 and TRBJ1-1; D ambiguous. Trimming shortened V by 0 bases and J by 4 bases, and 9 bases separated the two germline ends. CDR3 length: 13 amino acids. Germline V gene data show CDR1 as DFQATT and CDR2 as SNEGSKA (reference sequence). Here the CDR3 DNA reads TGCAGTGCTAGAGAGGGTCGTGGCACTGAAGCTTTCCTT. Its translation is CSAREGRGTEAFL.

This clonotype came up a few times. The chain carries TRBV5-1 and TRBJ1-2, with 9 bases that match TRBD1. V shed 3 bases and J 7 bases; nucleotides not matched to a gene: 4. The CDR3 consists of 13 residues. Germline V gene sequence: CDR1 SGHRS, CDR2 YFSETQ. CDR3 residues: CASSWTGDGGYTF. For the CDR3, the DNA is TGCGCCAGCAGCTGGACAGGGGATGGTGGCTACACCTTC.

Remarks on this clonotype: The germline gene is not matched at one end of the junction; a read error may be the cause. J is TRBJ2-5 and V is TRBV7-7; D tentatively fits TRBD1 or TRBD2 (7 bases each). The germline gives CDR1 SSHAT, CDR2 FNYEAQ (reference sequence). The CDR3 is 15 amino acids. CDR3 protein: CASSSAGGGVETQYF. The CDR3 DNA is TGTGCTAGCAGCTCCGCAGGGGGAGGGGTGGAGACCCAGTACTTC. Supplemented by reference TRBV7-7 and TRBJ2-5, the full variable domain reads GAGVSQSPRYKVTKRGQDVTLRCDPISSHATLYWYQQALGQGPEFLTYFNYEAQPDKSGLPSDRFSAERPEGSISTLTIQRTEQRDSAMYRCASSSAGGGVETQYFGPGTRLLVL.

This clonotype was seen ten or more times. J is TRBJ1-4 and V is TRBV7-2; D unclear. This CDR3 has 15 residues. Germline V CDR1 and CDR2: SGHTA, FQGNSA. The V end was cut by 5 bases, the J end by 0 bases, with 10 bases between. CDR3: CASSRTRATNEKLFF. The CDR3 region has the DNA TGTGCCAGCAGCCGTACGCGTGCAACTAATGAAAAACTGTTTTTT.

A word on this clonotype: A junction end diverges from the germline sequence, so it may reflect a read error. The chain joins TRBV6-1 to TRBJ2-1; no reliable D call. The germline gives CDR1 MNHNS, CDR2 SASEGT. CDR3 length: 17 residues. CDR3 residues: CANSDRLVVGLGNEQFF. For the CDR3, the DNA is TGTGCCAACAGTGATCGGCTGGTCGTTGGTTTGGGTAATGAGCAGTTCTTC.

This clonotype was detected only a few times. Since a much larger clone is just one base distant, this may be a read error. The CDR3 coding sequence is TGCGCCAGCAGCTTTGGTGGCCCTCAAGAGACCCAGTACTTC. Translation gives CASSFGGPQETQYF. The chain recombines TRBV5-1 with TRBJ2-5, with unresolved D. The CDR3 sequence is 14 residues long. Per the germline V gene, CDR1 is SGHRS and CDR2 is YFSETQ. V gave up 2 bases and J gave up 2 bases, with 10 bases separating them.

There are many counts of this clonotype. The chain carries TRBV20-1 and TRBJ2-3; 12 bases line up with TRBD2. Trimming cost V 3 bases and J 3 bases; bases outside gene matches: 7. CDR3 size: 16 residues. The germline CDR1 and CDR2 sequences are DFQATT and SNEGSKA (reference sequence). CDR3: CSASLLAGGWTDTQYF. The DNA for the CDR3 is TGCAGTGCTAGTCTGCTAGCGGGAGGGTGGACAGATACGCAGTATTTT.

This clonotype was recorded many times. V usage is TRBV19 and J usage is TRBJ2-2; no reliable D call. The CDR3 length is 14 residues. Germline values: CDR1 LNHDA, CDR2 SQIVND (reference sequence). V was clipped by 7 bases and J by 4 bases, with 13 bases between them. The CDR3 DNA reads TGTGCCAGTACGGCCGTTCATCCCACCGGGGAGCTGTTTTTT. It yields the protein CASTAVHPTGELFF.

This clonotype showed up many times. The J gene is TRBJ1-4, the V gene TRBV5-5; D gene ambiguous. Trimming pared 0 bases from V and 10 bases from J, leaving 13 bases between. The CDR3 extends over 14 amino acids. Germline loops: CDR1 SGHKS, CDR2 YYEKEE (reference sequence). This chain's CDR3 is CASSLGGALGKLFF. For the CDR3, the DNA is TGTGCCAGCAGCTTGGGAGGTGCGTTGGGAAAACTGTTTTTT. Variable domain in full (rest from reference TRBV5-5 and TRBJ1-4): DAGVTQSPTHLIKTRGQQVTLRCSPISGHKSVSWYQQVLGQGPQFIFQYYEKEERGRGNFPDRFSARQFPNYSSELNVNALLLGDSALYLCASSLGGALGKLFFGSGTQLSVL.

This clonotype was seen ten or more times. The chain recombines TRBV23-1 with TRBJ2-7; D is uncertain. TRBV23-1 is an ORF for which the function is uncertain. The germline V and J ends were trimmed by 4 bases and 5 bases, with 3 bases remaining between them. CDR3 size: 10 residues. The CDR3 DNA follows: TGCGCCAGCAGTCGCCACGAGCAGTACTTC. Translated: CASSRHEQYF.

This clonotype was seen ten or more times. The chain employs TRBV3-1 and TRBJ2-5; TRBD2 matches at 11 bases. Trimming cost V 3 bases and J 2 bases; bases outside gene matches: 8. Germline-derived CDR1 and CDR2 are LGHDT and YNNKEL (reference sequence). The CDR3 contains 17 residues. CDR3 DNA sequence: TGTGCCAGCAGCCAGGACTTAGCGGGAGGGAGGCAAGAGACCCAGTACTTC. Its protein product is CASSQDLAGGRQETQYF.

This clonotype appeared many times. The chain joins TRBV29-1 to TRBJ1-5, with 7 nucleotides matching TRBD1. The CDR3 has 14 amino acids. Per germline, CDR1 SQVTM and CDR2 ANQGSEA. The J segment lost 1 base and the V segment lost 5 bases, leaving 5 bases of the junction unmatched. CDR3 nucleotide sequence: TGCAGCGTTACACAGGGGTCGAGCAATCAGCCCCAGCATTTT. Amino acids: CSVTQGSSNQPQHF.

This clonotype has ten or more counts. This chain links TRBV28 with TRBJ2-1; TRBD2 agrees at 7 bases. With 7 bases clipped from V and 7 bases from J, the junction kept 7 bases outside the gene matches. Per the germline V gene, CDR1 is MDHEN and CDR2 is SYDVKM. CDR3 length equals 13 residues. CDR3: CASIKAGKNEQFF. DNA of the CDR3: TGTGCCAGCATCAAAGCGGGAAAGAATGAGCAGTTCTTC.

Notes on this clonotype: A far larger clone lies a single base away; this is likely a read error. The CDR3 does not end in the conserved phenylalanine or tryptophan, so this is likely a read error. The chain couples TRBV11-3 to TRBJ2-4; possible D gene TRBD2, 5 bases. CDR1 is SGHNT, CDR2 YENEEA, per germline. Trimming took off 1 base at V and 4 bases at J, with 14 bases between the two ends. The CDR3 runs 16 residues. For the CDR3, the DNA is TGTGCCAGCAGCTTAGGATGGAGGAGCTCGAAAAACATTCAGTACCTC. It is translated as CASSLGWRSSKNIQYL.